The 5 T cell receptor beta chains given below trace back to one sample, sequenced in a study of cytomegalovirus exposure and HLA in healthy donors. PCR amplification relied on 60 Vbeta primers (plus 13 Jbeta primers). The method was immunoSEQ multiplex PCR; TCRdb's version includes in-frame clones alone and lacks a portion of them. The sample contains roughly 120,000 clones, approximately 80% of which appear only once. The sequenced sample was PBMCs. Every receptor here comes from a young woman in good health and CMV-seronegative.

This clone turned up a few times. The chain employs TRBV7-9 and TRBJ2-2; 7 bases are a match to TRBD2. Trimming at V came to 2 bases and at J to 3 bases, leaving 9 bases not matched to a gene. Germline lookup yields CDR1 SEHNR and CDR2 FQNEAQ (reference sequence). The CDR3 loop spans 17 amino acids. CDR3 bases: TGTGCCAGCAGCTTACGCCGGGAGGCTAGCCACACCGGGGAGCTGTTTTTT. Translated, it gives CASSLRREASHTGELFF.

The genes are TRBV29-1 and TRBJ1-2, with D perhaps TRBD1 (5 bases). Germline values: CDR1 SQVTM, CDR2 ANQGSEA. The CDR3 has 12 residues. The V end lost 6 bases, the J end lost 3 bases, and 11 bases lay between the germline ends. CDR3 protein: CSVAQGYYGYTF. CDR3 nucleotides: TGCAGCGTAGCGCAGGGATACTATGGCTACACCTTC.

This chain joins TRBV6-5 and TRBJ2-3; maybe TRBD1 (6 bases). The V gene lost 6 bases and the J gene lost 2 bases, with 12 bases spanning the gap. Germline V gene lookup returns CDR1 MNHEY and CDR2 SVGAGI. This CDR3 has 14 residues. CDR3 coding DNA: TGTGCCAGCAGACGAACAGGGTTCACAGATACGCAGTATTTT. Protein sequence: CASRRTGFTDTQYF.

The chain combines TRBV7-8 with TRBJ1-3; the D is unclear. The CDR3 runs 15 residues. V was trimmed by 5 bases and J by 0 bases, leaving 11 bases between them. Looked up from germline, CDR1 is SGHVS and CDR2 is FQNEAQ. The DNA of the CDR3 is TGTGCCAGCAGCGGCCGGGGTAACTCTGGAAACACCATATATTTT. It yields the protein CASSGRGNSGNTIYF.

This clone was seen only a few times. V usage is TRBV6-5 and J usage is TRBJ2-7; the D is unclear. Germline loops: CDR1 MNHEY, CDR2 SVGAGI. The V end lost 0 bases, the J end lost 0 bases, and 9 bases lay between the germline ends. The CDR3 runs to 15 residues. CDR3 DNA: TGTGCCAGCAGTTACTCATCTGTCCGCTCCTACGAGCAGTACTTC. It codes for CASSYSSVRSYEQYF.